Presented here are 19 T cell receptor beta chains from one specimen sequenced in a study of blood T cell repertoires in COVID-19. TCRdb's table, derived via immunoSEQ multiplex PCR, lists solely in-frame clones and lacks some. The data hold over 120,000 clones, with more than 75% observed a single time. The sequencing sample was made of PBMCs or T cells enriched from blood (not recorded which). Receptors were obtained from a man aged 55-75 years who had recovered from COVID-19.

The chain carries TRBV4-1 and TRBJ2-1; TRBD2 agrees at 13 bases. The ends lost 7 bases at V and 5 bases at J; junction bases unmatched: 8. From germline, CDR1 is MGHRA and CDR2 YSYEKL. CDR3 length equals 16 residues. The CDR3 DNA reads TGCGCCAGCACTTACCGACTAGCGGGGGGTAACAATGAGCAGTTCTTC. Its translation is CASTYRLAGGNNEQFF.

This rearrangement joins TRBV19 to TRBJ1-1; D call uncertain. CDR1 is LNHDA and CDR2 is SQIVND in the germline V gene (reference sequence). V dropped 7 bases and J dropped 1 base, with 13 bases sitting between them. CDR3 length: 14 amino acids. The CDR3 coding sequence is TGTGCCAGTACCCAAGTCTATCGGAACACTGAAGCTTTCTTT. Translated, it gives CASTQVYRNTEAFF. The entire variable domain, with the rest obtained from reference TRBV19 and TRBJ1-1, is as follows: DGGITQSPKYLFRKEGQNVTLSCEQNLNHDAMYWYRQDPGQGLRLIYYSQIVNDFQKGDIAEGYSVSREKKESFPLTVTSAQKNPTAFYLCASTQVYRNTEAFFGQGTRLTVV.

This chain joins TRBV30 and TRBJ1-5, with TRBD1 as a possible D gene (6 bases). Germline CDR1 GTSNPN, CDR2 SVGIG (reference sequence). V gave up 2 bases and J gave up 2 bases, with 10 bases separating them. The CDR3 spans 14 residues. CDR3 nucleotide sequence: TGTGCCTGGAGTAAACAGGGTGGCAATCAGCCCCAGCATTTT. Protein product: CAWSKQGGNQPQHF.

The gene calls are TRBV28 and TRBJ2-6; D is undetermined. The CDR3 is 18 amino acids. Per germline, CDR1 MDHEN and CDR2 SYDVKM. V was shortened by 2 bases and J by 0 bases, with 14 bases between the two germline ends. CDR3: CASSLGARGISGANVLTF. DNA of the CDR3: TGTGCCAGCAGTTTAGGCGCCAGAGGTATCTCTGGGGCCAACGTCCTGACTTTC.

This clone occurred once. CDR3 DNA sequence: TGTGCCAGCAGTTTGGCGGGGGACTACGAGCAGTACTTC. Translating it yields CASSLAGDYEQYF. The chain links TRBV12-3 or TRBV12-4 to TRBJ2-7; 7 nucleotides align to TRBD2. This CDR3 spans 13 amino acids. The ends lost 3 bases at V and 3 bases at J; junction bases unmatched: 2.

CDR3 loop: CASSPADNYGYTF. CDR3 bases: TGCGCCAGCAGCCCCGCGGATAACTATGGCTACACCTTC. This chain uses TRBV5-1 with TRBJ1-2; D not resolved. Germline V gene data show CDR1 as SGHRS and CDR2 as YFSETQ. The length of the CDR3 is 13 residues. V lost 4 bases and J 1 base, leaving 8 bases between the germline ends.

J is TRBJ2-1 and V is TRBV18; TRBD2 matches 7 bases. This CDR3 has 17 residues. The J segment lost 4 bases and the V segment lost 3 bases, leaving 12 bases of the junction unmatched. CDR1 KGHSH and CDR2 LQKENI come from the germline V gene. The CDR3 DNA reads TGTGCCAGCTCACCCGGCCCGAGGGCCGGGGGGTACAATGAGCAGTTCTTC. This translates into CASSPGPRAGGYNEQFF.

V is TRBV6-5 and J is TRBJ1-2, with TRBD1 matching 8 bases. V trimming: 10 bases; J trimming: 2 bases; junction bases outside the gene matches: 12. The CDR3 spans 15 residues. Germline CDR1 MNHEY, CDR2 SVGAGI. The CDR3 nucleotides read TGTGCCACCCCGATGGGCCGGACAGGGAACTATGGCTACACCTTC. This codes for CATPMGRTGNYGYTF.

The CDR3 DNA follows: TGTGCCAGCAGTGAATGGGGGGTTACCCAGCATTTT. Protein: CASSEWGVTQHF. The rearrangement links TRBV6-1 to TRBJ1-5, with D maybe TRBD1 (5 bases). CDR1 and CDR2 from the germline V gene are MNHNS and SASEGT. This CDR3 spans 12 amino acids. V lost 2 bases, J lost 11 bases, and 10 bases lay in between.

The CDR3 region has the DNA TGTGCCAGTAGTATACCTACAGGACTAGCGGGACATCAGTTCTTC. The encoded protein is CASSIPTGLAGHQFF. The J gene is TRBJ2-1, the V gene TRBV19, with 12 positions matching TRBD2. This CDR3 comprises 15 residues. The ends lost 2 bases at V and 13 bases at J; junction bases unmatched: 9. Germline V gives CDR1 LNHDA, CDR2 SQIVND (reference sequence). Variable domain in full (rest from reference TRBV19 and TRBJ2-1): DGGITQSPKYLFRKEGQNVTLSCEQNLNHDAMYWYRQDPGQGLRLIYYSQIVNDFQKGDIAEGYSVSREKKESFPLTVTSAQKNPTAFYLCASSIPTGLAGHQFFGPGTRLTVL.

V is TRBV10-2 and J is TRBJ2-6, with D tentatively TRBD1 (5 bases). Trimming removed 6 bases from V and 0 bases from J, with 15 bases in between. The CDR3 has 17 amino acids. CDR1 WSHSY and CDR2 SAAADI come from the germline V gene. The CDR3 nucleotides are TGCGCCAGCAGCGTTGACAGTCACAGCTCTGGGGCCAACGTCCTGACTTTC. It encodes CASSVDSHSSGANVLTF.

This clone was found a few times. The V and J genes are TRBV11-2 and TRBJ1-4; D remains ambiguous. This CDR3 spans 15 amino acids. Trimming took 8 bases from V and 7 from J, leaving 20 bases between them. Germline V gives CDR1 SGHAT, CDR2 FQNNGV. The CDR3 region has the DNA TGTGCCAGCGCCCCAGTCGGGTACGATGGTGAAAAACTGTTTTTT. Its translation: CASAPVGYDGEKLFF.

This sequence joins TRBV2 and TRBJ1-2, with D perhaps TRBD1 (5 bases). Germline V CDR1 and CDR2: SNHLY, FYNNEI. The CDR3 is 13 residues long. The germline V and J ends were trimmed by 7 bases and 4 bases, with 13 bases remaining between them. CDR3 in amino acids: CASTEGRGYGYTF. Written as DNA, the CDR3 is TGTGCCAGCACCGAAGGGAGGGGCTATGGCTACACCTTC.

The chain has TRBV30 and TRBJ2-2, with 7 bases aligning to TRBD1. The V gene end was trimmed by 8 bases and the J gene end by 0 bases; junction bases not matched to a gene: 3. This CDR3 region has 13 residues. Per germline, CDR1 GTSNPN and CDR2 SVGIG (reference sequence). CDR3 bases: TGTGCCCGGACAGGTCCGAACACCGGGGAGCTGTTTTTT. Protein: CARTGPNTGELFF. The entire variable domain, with the rest obtained from reference TRBV30 and TRBJ2-2, is as follows: SQTIHQWPATLVQPVGSPLSLECTVEGTSNPNLYWYRQAAGRGLQLLFYSVGIGQISSEVPQNLSASRPQDRQFILSSKKLLLSDSGFYLCARTGPNTGELFFGEGSRLTVL.

In this sample, this clone turned up once. V gene TRBV5-5 combines with J gene TRBJ2-3, with TRBD1 matching over 9 bases. Germline trimming cut 2 bases from V and 2 bases from J; bases unmatched to any gene: 6. CDR3 length: 16 residues. Germline V gene sequence: CDR1 SGHKS, CDR2 YYEKEE (reference sequence). In DNA, the CDR3 is TGTGCCAGCAGCTTCCGACAGGGGGGGAACACAGATACGCAGTATTTT. Protein sequence: CASSFRQGGNTDTQYF.

This chain connects TRBV3-1 (or the pseudogene TRBV3-2) to TRBJ1-1, with 10 bases matching TRBD1. The germline gives CDR1 LGHDT, CDR2 YNNKEL (reference sequence). The CDR3 loop spans 15 amino acids. With 8 bases clipped from V and 3 bases from J, the junction kept 9 bases outside the gene matches. CDR3: CASLRQGARDTEAFF. Written as DNA, the CDR3 is TGTGCCAGCCTTAGACAGGGGGCGAGGGACACTGAAGCTTTCTTT.

V and J are TRBV12-5 and TRBJ1-1, with D perhaps matching TRBD1 (5 bases). Germline V lookup: CDR1 LGHNT, CDR2 FRNRAP. V lost 7 bases, J lost 5 bases, and 17 bases lay in between. The CDR3 is 14 residues long. The DNA of the CDR3 is TGTGCTAGTGCCTACGGGGGGATTGGTACTGAAGCTTTCTTT. Encoded protein: CASAYGGIGTEAFF.

The gene calls are TRBV30 and TRBJ1-4, with TRBD1 matching 9 bases. This CDR3 is built from 16 residues. Germline V CDR1 and CDR2: GTSNPN, SVGIG (reference sequence). Germline trimming cut 2 bases from V and 0 bases from J; bases unmatched to any gene: 4. The CDR3 region is CAWSSGQGSTNEKLFF. CDR3 DNA: TGTGCCTGGAGTTCCGGACAGGGGTCAACTAATGAAAAACTGTTTTTT. The full variable domain, completed using reference TRBV30 and TRBJ1-4, is SQTIHQWPATLVQPVGSPLSLECTVEGTSNPNLYWYRQAAGRGLQLLFYSVGIGQISSEVPQNLSASRPQDRQFILSSKKLLLSDSGFYLCAWSSGQGSTNEKLFFGSGTQLSVL.

The gene calls are TRBV7-9 and TRBJ2-5; possible D gene TRBD2, 6 bases. The germline gives CDR1 SEHNR, CDR2 FQNEAQ (reference sequence). The CDR3 runs to 15 residues. Trimming took 3 bases from V and 1 from J, leaving 12 bases between them. The CDR3 DNA reads TGTGCCAGCAGCTTTCCCGAGGGAGGCCAAGAGACCCAGTACTTC. Residues: CASSFPEGGQETQYF.